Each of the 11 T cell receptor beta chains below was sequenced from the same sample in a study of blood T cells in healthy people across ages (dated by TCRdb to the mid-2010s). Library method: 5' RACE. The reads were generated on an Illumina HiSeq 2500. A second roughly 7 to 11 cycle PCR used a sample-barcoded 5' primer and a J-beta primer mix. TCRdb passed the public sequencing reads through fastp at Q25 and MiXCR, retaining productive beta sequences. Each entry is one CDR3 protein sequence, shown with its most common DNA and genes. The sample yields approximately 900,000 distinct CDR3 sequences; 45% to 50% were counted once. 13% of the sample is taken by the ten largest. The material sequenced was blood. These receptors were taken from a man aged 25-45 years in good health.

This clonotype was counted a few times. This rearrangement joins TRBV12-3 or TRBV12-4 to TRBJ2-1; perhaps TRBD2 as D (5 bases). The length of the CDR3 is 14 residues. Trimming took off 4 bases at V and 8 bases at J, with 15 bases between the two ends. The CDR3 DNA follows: TGTGCCAGCAGTTGGGTTGAGGGTGTCGATGAGCAGTTCTTC. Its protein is CASSWVEGVDEQFF.

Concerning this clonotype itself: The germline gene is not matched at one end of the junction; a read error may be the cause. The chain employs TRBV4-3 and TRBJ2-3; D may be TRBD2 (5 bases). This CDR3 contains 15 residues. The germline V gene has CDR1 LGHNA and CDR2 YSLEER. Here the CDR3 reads CASKRGISSIDTQYF. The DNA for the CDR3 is TGCGCCAGCAAACGGGGAATCTCTAGCATAGATACGCAGTATTTT.

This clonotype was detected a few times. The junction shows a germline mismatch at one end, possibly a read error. The CDR3 DNA follows: TGTGCCAGCAGCCCCCGGGGAACCTCCAACAATGAGCAGTTCTTC. Translation: CASSPRGTSNNEQFF. This sequence joins TRBV7-9 and TRBJ2-1; a weak D match, TRBD2 (5 bases). CDR1 is SEHNR and CDR2 is FQNEAQ in the germline V gene (reference sequence). The CDR3 sequence is 15 residues long.

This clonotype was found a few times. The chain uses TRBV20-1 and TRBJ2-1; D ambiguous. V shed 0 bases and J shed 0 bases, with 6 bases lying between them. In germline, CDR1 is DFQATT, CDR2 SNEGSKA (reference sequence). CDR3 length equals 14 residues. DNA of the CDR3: TGCAGTGCTAGAGATCAGGTCTCCTACAATGAGCAGTTCTTC. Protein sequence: CSARDQVSYNEQFF.

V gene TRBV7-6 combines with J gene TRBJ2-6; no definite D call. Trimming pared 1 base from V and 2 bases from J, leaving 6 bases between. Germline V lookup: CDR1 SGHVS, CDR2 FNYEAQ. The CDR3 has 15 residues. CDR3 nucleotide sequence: TGTGCCAGCAGCTTAGTGGCTACTGGGGCCAACGTCCTGACTTTC. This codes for CASSLVATGANVLTF. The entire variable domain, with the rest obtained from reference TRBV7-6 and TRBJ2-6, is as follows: GAGVSQSPRYKVTKRGQDVALRCDPISGHVSLYWYRQALGQGPEFLTYFNYEAQQDKSGLPNDRFSAERPEGSISTLTIQRTEQRDSAMYRCASSLVATGANVLTFGAGSRLTVL.

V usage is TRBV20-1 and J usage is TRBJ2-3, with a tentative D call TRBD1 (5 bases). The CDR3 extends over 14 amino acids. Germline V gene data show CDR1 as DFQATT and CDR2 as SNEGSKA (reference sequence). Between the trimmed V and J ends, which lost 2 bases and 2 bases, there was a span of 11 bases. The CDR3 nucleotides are TGCAGTGCTAGATGGGAACAGGACACAGATACGCAGTATTTT. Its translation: CSARWEQDTDTQYF.

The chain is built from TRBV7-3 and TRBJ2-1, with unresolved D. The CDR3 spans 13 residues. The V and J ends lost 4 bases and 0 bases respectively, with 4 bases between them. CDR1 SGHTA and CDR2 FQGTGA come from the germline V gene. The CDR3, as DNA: TGTGCCAGCAGCTCCAGCTCCTACAATGAGCAGTTCTTC. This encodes CASSSSSYNEQFF. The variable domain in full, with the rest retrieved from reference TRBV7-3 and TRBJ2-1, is GAGVSQTPSNKVTEKGKYVELRCDPISGHTALYWYRQSLGQGPEFLIYFQGTGAADDSGLPNDRFFAVRPEGSVSTLKIQRTERGDSAVYLCASSSSSYNEQFFGPGTRLTVL.

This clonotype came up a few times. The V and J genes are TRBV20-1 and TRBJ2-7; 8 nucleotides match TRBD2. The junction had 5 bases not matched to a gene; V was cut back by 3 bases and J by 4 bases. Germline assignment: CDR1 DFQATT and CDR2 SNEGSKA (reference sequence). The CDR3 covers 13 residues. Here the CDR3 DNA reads TGCAGTGCTAGTCGGGGGGGCCGGTACGAGCAGTACTTC. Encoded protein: CSASRGGRYEQYF.

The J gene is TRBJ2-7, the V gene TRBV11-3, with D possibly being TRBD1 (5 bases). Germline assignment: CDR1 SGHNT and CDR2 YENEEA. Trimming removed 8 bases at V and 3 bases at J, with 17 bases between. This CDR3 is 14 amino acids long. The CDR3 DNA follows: TGTGCCAGCTCCAGGTTGGACCAGGGCTACGAGCAGTACTTC. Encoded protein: CASSRLDQGYEQYF.

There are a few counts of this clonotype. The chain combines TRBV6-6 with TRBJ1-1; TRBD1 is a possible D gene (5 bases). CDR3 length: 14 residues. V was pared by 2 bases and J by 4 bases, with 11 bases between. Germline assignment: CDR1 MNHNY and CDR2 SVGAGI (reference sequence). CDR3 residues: CASSYGQGSTEAFF. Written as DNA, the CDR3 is TGTGCCAGCAGTTACGGGCAGGGAAGCACTGAAGCTTTCTTT.

The CDR3 here is CASSRGDTGETQYF. The CDR3 DNA follows: TGCGCCAGCAGCCGAGGGGACACGGGCGAGACCCAGTACTTC. The gene calls are TRBV4-3 and TRBJ2-5, with D possibly TRBD1 on 6 matching bases. The germline V gene has CDR1 LGHNA and CDR2 YSLEER. CDR3 length: 14 residues. V shed 4 bases and J shed 5 bases, with 14 bases lying between them.